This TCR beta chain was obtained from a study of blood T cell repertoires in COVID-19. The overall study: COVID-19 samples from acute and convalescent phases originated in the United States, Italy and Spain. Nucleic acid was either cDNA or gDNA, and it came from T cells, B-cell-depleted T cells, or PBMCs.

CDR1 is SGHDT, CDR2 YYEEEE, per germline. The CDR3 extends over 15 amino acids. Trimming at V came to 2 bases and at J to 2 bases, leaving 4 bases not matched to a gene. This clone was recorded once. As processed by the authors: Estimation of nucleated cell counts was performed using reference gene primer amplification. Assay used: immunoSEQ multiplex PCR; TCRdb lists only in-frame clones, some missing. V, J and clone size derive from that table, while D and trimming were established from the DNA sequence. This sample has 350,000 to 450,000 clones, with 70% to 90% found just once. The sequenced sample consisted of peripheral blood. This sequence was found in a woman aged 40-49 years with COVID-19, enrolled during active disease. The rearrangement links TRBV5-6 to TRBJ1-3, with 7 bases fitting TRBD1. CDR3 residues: CASSFRDRAGNTIYF. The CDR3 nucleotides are TGTGCCAGCAGCTTCCGGGACAGAGCTGGAAACACCATATATTTT.